These 3 T cell receptor beta chains were sequenced from one sample in a study of human T cells and chemical hapten exposure. The time point denotes: patch test 1, 2 weeks after DPC sensitization. The treatment: therapeutic diphenylcyclopropenone sensitization with weekly scalp DPC. TCRdb ran MiXCR on the RACE reads and lists one entry per CDR3 protein. The table shows around 100,000 distinct CDR3 sequences, with 8% to 13% occurring only once. The sample was whole blood, taken in connection with sensitization to the hapten diphenylcyclopropenone (DPC). The receptors come from a middle-aged woman with alopecia areata. Some clones in this sample may be carry-over from other donors' samples.

This clonotype was seen ten or more times. The genes are TRBV20-1 and TRBJ2-2; possible D gene TRBD2, 6 bases. The CDR3 extends over 12 amino acids. Germline V gene data show CDR1 as DFQATT and CDR2 as SNEGSKA (reference sequence). Deletions cut 5 bases from V and 6 bases from J, with 10 bases between. CDR3 DNA sequence: TGCAGTGCTTTGTCGGGGGCCGGGGAGCTGTTTTTT. This encodes CSALSGAGELFF.

This clonotype showed up many times. This chain connects TRBV29-1 to TRBJ2-7; D is uncertain. CDR1 and CDR2 from the germline V gene are SQVTM and ANQGSEA. The CDR3 contains 12 residues. V was shortened by 3 bases and J by 6 bases, with 12 bases between the two germline ends. CDR3 nucleotides: TGCAGCGTTGAGGTAGGGTTGGGCGAGCAGTACTTC. Protein: CSVEVGLGEQYF.

This clonotype has ten or more counts. This chain uses TRBV20-1 with TRBJ2-1; TRBD2 is a possible D gene (6 bases). Per the germline V gene, CDR1 is DFQATT and CDR2 is SNEGSKA (reference sequence). The CDR3 consists of 16 residues. V was pared by 1 base and J by 6 bases, with 19 bases between. CDR3 region: CSARAGGGAGVNEQFF. CDR3 in DNA: TGCAGTGCTAGAGCCGGAGGCGGGGCTGGGGTCAATGAGCAGTTCTTC.